Listed below are T cell receptor beta chains from one sample, sequenced in a study of OX40 agonist ivuxolimab in advanced cancers. TCRdb's copy holds only in-frame clones and misses some; the assay was immunoSEQ multiplex PCR. The sample carries around 80,000 clones, 90% to 95% recorded once. Material: CD4+ or CD8+ T cells sorted from blood, obtained in a trial of the OX40 agonist ivuxolimab. The receptors were gathered from an adult with an advanced solid tumor such as melanoma, head and neck, liver or kidney cancer. Both conserved end residues are part of each CDR3. Fields, in order: CDR3 DNA, CDR3 protein, D gene, J gene, clone size, V gene. D genes are given only for firm matches. Where a row states a size, it is once, few, many or the class of an expanded clone; other rows omit it.

CDR3nt: TGCGCCAGCAGCCCCAAGATGGGAACCGGGACAGCGAACACAGATACGCAGTATTTT; CDR3aa: CASSPKMGTGTANTDTQYF; d_gene: TRBD1; j_gene: TRBJ2-3; abundance: .; v_gene: TRBV4-1
CDR3nt: TGCGCCAGCAGTCCCACAGGGGGTGCCGAGCAGTACTTC; CDR3aa: CASSPTGGAEQYF; d_gene: TRBD1; j_gene: TRBJ2-7; abundance: .; v_gene: TRBV5-1
CDR3nt: TGTGCCAGCAGTTACCGGGGCCCGGGTGAAGAGCAGTACTTC; CDR3aa: CASSYRGPGEEQYF; d_gene: .; j_gene: TRBJ2-7; abundance: .; v_gene: TRBV6-5
CDR3nt: TGTGCCAGCAGCGCCCAAGCCGGGACAGGGGAAGGCTACACCTTC; CDR3aa: CASSAQAGTGEGYTF; d_gene: TRBD1; j_gene: TRBJ1-2; abundance: .; v_gene: TRBV9
CDR3nt: TGTGCCAGCAGTCCGGGGGGGTCGGAGACCCAGTACTTC; CDR3aa: CASSPGGSETQYF; d_gene: TRBD2; j_gene: TRBJ2-5; abundance: .; v_gene: TRBV28
CDR3nt: TGTGCCAGCAGCTACGGGGACAGGGGGTTTCTGAGCTATGGCTACACCTTC; CDR3aa: CASSYGDRGFLSYGYTF; d_gene: TRBD1; j_gene: TRBJ1-2; abundance: .; v_gene: TRBV11-3
CDR3nt: TGTGCCAGCAGCGCCAGACTAGGGGAGACCCAGTACTTC; CDR3aa: CASSARLGETQYF; d_gene: .; j_gene: TRBJ2-5; abundance: .; v_gene: TRBV9
CDR3nt: TGTGCCAGCAGCCCCTTAGTAGGCACTGAAGCTTTCTTT; CDR3aa: CASSPLVGTEAFF; d_gene: .; j_gene: TRBJ1-1; abundance: .; v_gene: TRBV11-2
CDR3nt: TGTGCCAGCAGTCCGCTCGGTCGGGACTTGAGCTCCTACAATGAGCAGTTCTTC; CDR3aa: CASSPLGRDLSSYNEQFF; d_gene: .; j_gene: TRBJ2-1; abundance: .; v_gene: TRBV28
CDR3nt: TGTGCCAGCACGCTATTGACTAGCGGGGCATTCACAGATACGCAGTATTTT; CDR3aa: CASTLLTSGAFTDTQYF; d_gene: TRBD2; j_gene: TRBJ2-3; abundance: .; v_gene: TRBV28
CDR3nt: TGCGCCAGCAGCTTGGGACTCCGGGACAGGTCCGTCTACGAGCAGTACTTC; CDR3aa: CASSLGLRDRSVYEQYF; d_gene: TRBD1; j_gene: TRBJ2-7; abundance: .; v_gene: TRBV5-1
CDR3nt: TGCGCCAGCAGCCAGAGGACAAGACTAGCGGGAAACGGCAATGAGCAGTTCTTC; CDR3aa: CASSQRTRLAGNGNEQFF; d_gene: TRBD2; j_gene: TRBJ2-1; abundance: .; v_gene: TRBV4-1
CDR3nt: TGTGCCAGCTCATCAGAGTTCCGTCAACCCCTCCACTTT; CDR3aa: CASSSEFRQPLHF; d_gene: .; j_gene: TRBJ1-6; abundance: .; v_gene: TRBV18
CDR3nt: TGTGCCAGTAGTATTCCAACAGGGATTCATACGCAGTATTTT; CDR3aa: CASSIPTGIHTQYF; d_gene: .; j_gene: TRBJ2-3; abundance: .; v_gene: TRBV19
CDR3nt: TGTGCTAGCAGCCCGGGACAGGGCTCAGATACGCAGTATTTT; CDR3aa: CASSPGQGSDTQYF; d_gene: TRBD1; j_gene: TRBJ2-3; abundance: .; v_gene: TRBV7-7
CDR3nt: TGTGCCAGCGGTTCTGTGGGCGGATTAAATCAGCCCCAGCATTTT; CDR3aa: CASGSVGGLNQPQHF; d_gene: .; j_gene: TRBJ1-5; abundance: .; v_gene: TRBV7-2
CDR3nt: TGTGCCAGCAGCATGGGACTAGCGGGAGCTCAAGAGACCCAGTACTTC; CDR3aa: CASSMGLAGAQETQYF; d_gene: TRBD2; j_gene: TRBJ2-5; abundance: .; v_gene: TRBV11-1
CDR3nt: TGCGCCAGCAGTGAGTCAAGAGGGGTCAATGAGCAGTTCTTC; CDR3aa: CASSESRGVNEQFF; d_gene: .; j_gene: TRBJ2-1; abundance: .; v_gene: TRBV10-2
CDR3nt: TGTGCCAGCAGGCCCGGGGGATCCAACTATGGCTACACCTTC; CDR3aa: CASRPGGSNYGYTF; d_gene: .; j_gene: TRBJ1-2; abundance: .; v_gene: TRBV6-6
CDR3nt: TGCGCCAGCAGCTTGGACGGGGTAGATACGCAGTATTTT; CDR3aa: CASSLDGVDTQYF; d_gene: .; j_gene: TRBJ2-3; abundance: .; v_gene: TRBV5-1
CDR3nt: TGTGCCAGCAGTTTATCCGGGGGGTCCTACAATGAGCAGTTCTTC; CDR3aa: CASSLSGGSYNEQFF; d_gene: TRBD2; j_gene: TRBJ2-1; abundance: .; v_gene: TRBV28
CDR3nt: TGTGCCAGCAGCTTAGGGGGCCCAGGGGGCTACCAGCCCCAGCATTTT; CDR3aa: CASSLGGPGGYQPQHF; d_gene: TRBD1; j_gene: TRBJ1-5; abundance: .; v_gene: TRBV7-8
CDR3nt: TGCAGCGGCAAGACTAGCGGGAGGTACGAGCAGTACTTC; CDR3aa: CSGKTSGRYEQYF; d_gene: TRBD2; j_gene: TRBJ2-7; abundance: few; v_gene: TRBV29-1
CDR3nt: TGTGCCAGCAGTTTAAAGGGTTTGCCCACTGAAGCTTTCTTT; CDR3aa: CASSLKGLPTEAFF; d_gene: .; j_gene: TRBJ1-1; abundance: .; v_gene: TRBV27
CDR3nt: TGTGCCAGCAGCTTAGTCATGGGACAGCCCCAGCATTTT; CDR3aa: CASSLVMGQPQHF; d_gene: .; j_gene: TRBJ1-5; abundance: .; v_gene: TRBV11-2
CDR3nt: TGTGCCATCAGTGGACAAGGGGATGGCTACACCTTC; CDR3aa: CAISGQGDGYTF; d_gene: .; j_gene: TRBJ1-2; abundance: .; v_gene: TRBV10-3
CDR3nt: TGTGCCAGCAGCCCCCTTAGCGGGATGGAGCAGTTCTTC; CDR3aa: CASSPLSGMEQFF; d_gene: TRBD2; j_gene: TRBJ2-1; abundance: .; v_gene: TRBV7-6
CDR3nt: TGCAGCGTTGAGCGATATACAGATACGCAGTATTTT; CDR3aa: CSVERYTDTQYF; d_gene: .; j_gene: TRBJ2-3; abundance: few; v_gene: TRBV29-1
CDR3nt: TGTGCCATCAGTGCGTCTAGCGGGAGAACTTCGCACGAGCAGTACTTC; CDR3aa: CAISASSGRTSHEQYF; d_gene: TRBD2; j_gene: TRBJ2-7; abundance: once; v_gene: TRBV10-3
CDR3nt: TGTGCCAGCAGCTCCGGGGGACGCGACACCGGGGAGCTGTTTTTT; CDR3aa: CASSSGGRDTGELFF; d_gene: .; j_gene: TRBJ2-2; abundance: .; v_gene: TRBV28
CDR3nt: TGCGCCAGCAGCTTGGCAGGGGGAACCTATAATTCACCCCTCCACTTT; CDR3aa: CASSLAGGTYNSPLHF; d_gene: TRBD1; j_gene: TRBJ1-6; abundance: .; v_gene: TRBV5-1
CDR3nt: TGTGCCAGCAGCCAGAGACAGGGCTTAACTGAAGCTTTCTTT; CDR3aa: CASSQRQGLTEAFF; d_gene: TRBD1; j_gene: TRBJ1-1; abundance: .; v_gene: TRBV14
CDR3nt: TGTGCCAGCAGCTTGGGGGCAGGGTCTATCCAAGAGACCCAGTACTTC; CDR3aa: CASSLGAGSIQETQYF; d_gene: .; j_gene: TRBJ2-5; abundance: .; v_gene: TRBV5-4
CDR3nt: TGTGCCAGCAGCGGGTTAGACGTCTGGGCCGGGGAGCTGTTTTTT; CDR3aa: CASSGLDVWAGELFF; d_gene: .; j_gene: TRBJ2-2; abundance: .; v_gene: TRBV9
CDR3nt: TGTGCCAGCACCCCCGTTGGAGGGAGCAATCAGCCCCAGCATTTT; CDR3aa: CASTPVGGSNQPQHF; d_gene: .; j_gene: TRBJ1-5; abundance: .; v_gene: TRBV6-1
CDR3nt: TGCGCCAGCAGCCCCGAAGGGGGCAACTATGGCTACACCTTC; CDR3aa: CASSPEGGNYGYTF; d_gene: TRBD1; j_gene: TRBJ1-2; abundance: .; v_gene: TRBV5-1
CDR3nt: TGTGCCAGCAGTTTGGGTTACTACGAGCAGTACTTC; CDR3aa: CASSLGYYEQYF; d_gene: .; j_gene: TRBJ2-7; abundance: .; v_gene: TRBV28
CDR3nt: TGCGCCAGCAGCTTGGGAGGCGGGAACAGTGGAAACACCATATATTTT; CDR3aa: CASSLGGGNSGNTIYF; d_gene: .; j_gene: TRBJ1-3; abundance: .; v_gene: TRBV5-1
CDR3nt: TGCGCCAGCAGTGTGGGCTCGGTGTACAATGAGCAGTTCTTC; CDR3aa: CASSVGSVYNEQFF; d_gene: .; j_gene: TRBJ2-1; abundance: .; v_gene: TRBV5-1
CDR3nt: TGTGCCAGCAGCCACGGACAGGGGAAACTTTCACCTGAGCTGTTTTTT; CDR3aa: CASSHGQGKLSPELFF; d_gene: TRBD1; j_gene: TRBJ2-2; abundance: .; v_gene: TRBV5-6
CDR3nt: TGTGCCAGCAGCTTGGTGGCTAGCGGACAAGAGACCCAGTACTTC; CDR3aa: CASSLVASGQETQYF; d_gene: TRBD2; j_gene: TRBJ2-5; abundance: .; v_gene: TRBV7-2
CDR3nt: TGTGCCAGCAGCTCTAGCGGGAGTATCGGCAATGAGCAGTTCTTC; CDR3aa: CASSSSGSIGNEQFF; d_gene: TRBD2; j_gene: TRBJ2-1; abundance: .; v_gene: TRBV5-8
CDR3nt: TGTGCCTGGAACCCTAGCGGGAGGAGCTCCTACAATGAGCAGTTCTTC; CDR3aa: CAWNPSGRSSYNEQFF; d_gene: TRBD2; j_gene: TRBJ2-1; abundance: .; v_gene: TRBV30
CDR3nt: TGTGCCAGCTCATCTCTTTCTGTCACAGATACGCAGTATTTT; CDR3aa: CASSSLSVTDTQYF; d_gene: .; j_gene: TRBJ2-3; abundance: .; v_gene: TRBV18
CDR3nt: TGTGCCAGCAGCACTCCCGGGACAGGGCAGCACACCGGGGAGCTGTTTTTT; CDR3aa: CASSTPGTGQHTGELFF; d_gene: TRBD1; j_gene: TRBJ2-2; abundance: .; v_gene: TRBV25-1
CDR3nt: TGTGCCAGCAGCGCTAGCGGGAGGGTGTACGAGCAGTACTTC; CDR3aa: CASSASGRVYEQYF; d_gene: TRBD2; j_gene: TRBJ2-7; abundance: .; v_gene: TRBV7-2
CDR3nt: TGTGCCAGCAGTTCCGGGACAGGGGTCGCTGGGGCCAACGTCCTGACTTTC; CDR3aa: CASSSGTGVAGANVLTF; d_gene: TRBD1; j_gene: TRBJ2-6; abundance: .; v_gene: TRBV28